The count of the clone carrying this T cell receptor beta chain is one. After removal of 1 base from V and 6 bases from J, the junction contained 8 bases not matched to a gene. The CDR3 runs 15 residues. CDR1 is MNHEY and CDR2 is SMNVEV in the germline V gene (reference sequence). This entry is derived from a study of T cell changes during pregnancy in multiple sclerosis. Assay: immunoSEQ multiplex PCR; the TCRdb copy retains only in-frame clones and omits some. Of nearly 110,000 clones in the sample, roughly 89% are singletons; the top ten hold around 1.6%. The input for sequencing was peripheral blood, taken before pregnancy. The TCR originated in a female donor with multiple sclerosis, enrolled in a pregnancy study. The chain combines TRBV27 with TRBJ2-7; 8 bases line up with TRBD2. Here the CDR3 reads CASSLYPAGEGEQYF. The CDR3 DNA follows: TGTGCCAGCAGTTTATACCCAGCGGGGGAGGGCGAGCAGTACTTC.